These 25 T cell receptor beta chains came from one sample sequenced in a study of blood T cell repertoires in COVID-19. The assay was immunoSEQ multiplex PCR, and TCRdb's table has in-frame clones only and misses some. The table shows about 70,000 clones, with 65% to 85% occurring only once. The sample taken for sequencing was peripheral blood. The source is a woman aged 60 to 75 with acute or convalescent COVID-19.

The chain couples TRBV19 to TRBJ2-7, with 8 bases lining up with TRBD1. The CDR3 covers 15 residues. Trimming took 4 bases from V and 2 from J; bases not matched to a gene: 7. Germline V lookup: CDR1 LNHDA, CDR2 SQIVND (reference sequence). CDR3 loop: CASSTEQGAPYEQYF. The CDR3 nucleotides read TGTGCCAGTAGTACCGAGCAGGGGGCTCCCTACGAGCAGTACTTC.

The rearrangement uses TRBV6-6 and TRBJ1-1; maybe TRBD1 (5 bases). The CDR3 loop spans 13 amino acids. Germline CDR1 is MNHNY and CDR2 is SVGAGI (reference sequence). V lost 6 bases and J lost 5, with 13 bases in between. The CDR3 DNA reads TGTGCCAGCAGCAGCAGGGAGGGAACTGAAGCTTTCTTT. Translating gives CASSSREGTEAFF.

The V and J genes are TRBV12-3 or TRBV12-4 and TRBJ1-1; tentatively, D is TRBD1 (5 bases). V was shortened by 3 bases and J by 4 bases, with 9 bases between the two germline ends. This CDR3 has 13 residues. The DNA for the CDR3 is TGTGCCAGCAGTTTTAGCAGGGCCACTGAAGCTTTCTTT. This sequence encodes CASSFSRATEAFF.

V usage is TRBV19 and J usage is TRBJ2-2; TRBD1 is a possible D gene (5 bases). Germline-derived CDR1 and CDR2 are LNHDA and SQIVND (reference sequence). The V gene lost 5 bases and the J gene lost 7 bases, with 17 bases spanning the gap. This CDR3 contains 15 residues. CDR3 DNA sequence: TGTGCCAGTAGTTCCACAGGTTTTATTAGCGGGGAGCTGTTTTTT. This codes for CASSSTGFISGELFF. The full variable domain, with the rest looked up from reference TRBV19 and TRBJ2-2, is DGGITQSPKYLFRKEGQNVTLSCEQNLNHDAMYWYRQDPGQGLRLIYYSQIVNDFQKGDIAEGYSVSREKKESFPLTVTSAQKNPTAFYLCASSSTGFISGELFFGEGSRLTVL.

This chain links TRBV14 with TRBJ2-3, with 7 bases matching TRBD2. CDR3 size: 12 residues. CDR1 SGHDN and CDR2 FVKESK come from the germline V gene. The ends lost 5 bases at V and 6 bases at J; junction bases unmatched: 2. The CDR3 region has the DNA TGTGCCAGCAGCTCAGCGGGGGATACGCAGTATTTT. Residues: CASSSAGDTQYF.

The chain employs TRBV2 and TRBJ1-2; weak D call: TRBD1 (6 bases). CDR1 and CDR2 from the germline V gene are SNHLY and FYNNEI. CDR3 length: 13 amino acids. Trimming took off 4 bases at V and 8 bases at J, with 14 bases between the two ends. The CDR3 here is CASSGEFGGGYTF. DNA of the CDR3: TGTGCCAGCAGTGGGGAGTTTGGGGGCGGCTACACCTTC. Supplemented by reference TRBV2 and TRBJ1-2, the full variable domain reads EPEVTQTPSHQVTQMGQEVILRCVPISNHLYFYWYRQILGQKVEFLVSFYNNEISEKSEIFDDQFSVERPDGSNFTLKIRSTKLEDSAMYFCASSGEFGGGYTFGSGTRLTVV.

The J gene is TRBJ1-4, the V gene TRBV6-5; 7 nucleotides match TRBD1. The CDR3 has 16 residues. Trimming at V came to 3 bases and at J to 3 bases, leaving 7 bases not matched to a gene. The germline CDR1 and CDR2 sequences are MNHEY and SVGAGI. CDR3 DNA sequence: TGTGCCAGCAGTTATTATCCCAGGGGGGCTAATGAAAAACTGTTTTTT. Amino acid sequence: CASSYYPRGANEKLFF.

The chain joins TRBV2 to TRBJ1-4; no clear D. Germline values: CDR1 SNHLY, CDR2 FYNNEI. V lost 5 bases to trimming and J lost 9 bases, with 16 bases between them. The CDR3 runs 14 residues. CDR3 loop: CASSRTLEVKKLFF. The CDR3 DNA is TGTGCCAGCAGTCGGACCCTGGAGGTGAAAAAACTGTTTTTT.

The chain joins TRBV6-2 or TRBV6-3 to TRBJ1-1; D is ambiguous. The CDR3 is made up of 16 amino acids. V lost 3 bases, J lost 0 bases, and 14 bases lay in between. Per germline, CDR1 MNHEY and CDR2 SVGEGT. The CDR3 DNA follows: TGTGCCAGCAGTTATTTTATGGGCGGGCTGAACACTGAAGCTTTCTTT. Residues: CASSYFMGGLNTEAFF.

This chain joins TRBV30 and TRBJ2-1; TRBD2 aligns across 11 bases. V trimming: 7 bases; J trimming: 10 bases; junction bases outside the gene matches: 9. Per germline, CDR1 GTSNPN and CDR2 SVGIG (reference sequence). The CDR3 is made up of 13 amino acids. This CDR3 reads CASYSGRAKEQFF. CDR3 DNA sequence: TGTGCCTCCTATAGCGGGAGGGCAAAAGAGCAGTTCTTC.

This clone was recorded a few times. The J gene is TRBJ2-7, the V gene TRBV10-3, with D unresolved. This CDR3 is built from 12 residues. CDR1 and CDR2 (germline): ENHRY, SYGVKD. Trimming took 0 bases from V and 3 from J, leaving 3 bases between them. This chain's CDR3 is CAISESNYEQYF. The CDR3 DNA sequence: TGTGCCATCAGTGAGTCTAACTACGAGCAGTACTTC.

The CDR3 DNA reads as TGTGCCAGCAGTCAACCCGGGACTATTACCGAGCAGTACTTC. The encoded protein is CASSQPGTITEQYF. The chain recombines TRBV28 with TRBJ2-7, with 7 bases identical to TRBD2. Germline trimming cut 5 bases from V and 6 bases from J; bases unmatched to any gene: 10. The CDR3 totals 14 residues. Germline assignment: CDR1 MDHEN and CDR2 SYDVKM.

J is TRBJ1-2 and V is TRBV28, with D tentatively TRBD1 (5 bases). V was shortened by 1 base and J by 3 bases, with 12 bases between the two germline ends. The CDR3 has 15 residues. Germline loops: CDR1 MDHEN, CDR2 SYDVKM. The CDR3 DNA reads TGTGCCAGCAGTTTATCCGACAGACCCTACTATGGCTACACCTTC. Translated: CASSLSDRPYYGYTF.

The chain has TRBV6-6 and TRBJ1-5; a weak D match, TRBD1 (6 bases). Trimming took off 4 bases at V and 4 bases at J, with 17 bases between the two ends. Looked up from germline, CDR1 is MNHNY and CDR2 is SVGAGI (reference sequence). CDR3 size: 16 residues. The DNA for the CDR3 is TGTGCCAGCAGTTCCCCGACAGGAATGTCAAATCAGCCCCAGCATTTT. Translated: CASSSPTGMSNQPQHF.

The CDR3 DNA reads TGTGCCAGCAGAGTGCAGGGGGCGGGAGGCTACACCTTC. It specifies CASRVQGAGGYTF. The gene calls are TRBV2 and TRBJ1-2, with 8 bases that match TRBD1. Germline V CDR1 and CDR2: SNHLY, FYNNEI. The length of the CDR3 is 13 residues. J lost 8 bases, V lost 6 bases, and 8 bases had no gene match.

The J gene is TRBJ2-1, the V gene TRBV3-1 (or the pseudogene TRBV3-2), with 7 bases aligning to TRBD1. The ends lost 5 bases at V and 8 bases at J; junction bases unmatched: 6. The CDR3 is 13 residues long. Looked up from germline, CDR1 is LGHDT and CDR2 is YNNKEL (reference sequence). The CDR3 DNA reads TGTGCCAGCAGCAACAGGGGCCCCTATGAGCAGTTCTTC. This gives the protein CASSNRGPYEQFF.

Worth noting for this clone: A junction boundary mismatches the germline segment, possibly from a read error. In the same sample, other DNA sequences code for this CDR3. The chain combines TRBV2 with TRBJ1-3; TRBD1 aligns across 9 bases. Looked up from germline, CDR1 is SNHLY and CDR2 is FYNNEI. The CDR3 sequence is 16 residues long. The CDR3 DNA reads as TGTGCTAGCAGTGAGGGACAGGGAAACTCTGGAAACACCATATATTTT. It specifies CASSEGQGNSGNTIYF.

This sequence joins TRBV5-1 and TRBJ1-1, with 9 bases lining up with TRBD1. This CDR3 spans 12 amino acids. The ends lost 4 bases at V and 9 bases at J; junction bases unmatched: 4. Germline assignment: CDR1 SGHRS and CDR2 YFSETQ. DNA for the CDR3: TGCGCCAGCAGCAGTACAGGGGGCAAAGCTTTCTTT. It specifies CASSSTGGKAFF.

V and J are TRBV2 and TRBJ2-7; TRBD2 agrees at 7 bases. Trimming cost V 2 bases and J 6 bases; bases outside gene matches: 10. The germline CDR1 and CDR2 sequences are SNHLY and FYNNEI. CDR3 length equals 15 residues. This CDR3 is CASSELRSSGLEQYF. CDR3 bases: TGTGCCAGCAGTGAACTGCGGTCTAGCGGTCTCGAGCAGTACTTC.

CDR3 region: CASSSGTVVTNTEAFF. Here the CDR3 DNA reads TGTGCCAGCAGCTCCGGGACAGTCGTTACGAACACTGAAGCTTTCTTT. The chain carries TRBV7-9 and TRBJ1-1; 7 bases line up with TRBD1. J lost 1 base, V lost 4 bases, and 9 bases had no gene match. CDR1 and CDR2 (germline): SEHNR, FQNEAQ (reference sequence). This CDR3 has 16 amino acids.

The chain is built from TRBV19 and TRBJ2-1, with 7 nucleotides matching TRBD2. Germline V CDR1 and CDR2: LNHDA, SQIVND (reference sequence). The CDR3 is made up of 15 amino acids. J lost 4 bases, V lost 5 bases, and 8 bases had no gene match. As DNA, the CDR3 is TGTGCCAGTAGTTCCCACTCGCGGGGGTACAATGAGCAGTTCTTC. Its protein product is CASSSHSRGYNEQFF.

The chain is built from TRBV5-1 and TRBJ2-2; D not certain. CDR1 is SGHRS and CDR2 is YFSETQ in the germline V gene. Trimming cost V 7 bases and J 1 base, with 5 bases left between them. This CDR3 comprises 12 residues. CDR3 residues: CASGGNTGELFF. The CDR3 bases are TGCGCCAGCGGCGGGAACACCGGGGAGCTGTTTTTT.

CDR3 amino acids: CASSVVFGELFF. CDR3 nucleotide sequence: TGTGCCAGCAGCGTTGTATTCGGGGAGCTGTTTTTT. The genes are TRBV9 and TRBJ2-2; D gene ambiguous. V shed 2 bases and J shed 7 bases, with 6 bases lying between them. The germline V gene encodes CDR1 SGDLS and CDR2 YYNGEE. This CDR3 spans 12 amino acids.

This chain uses TRBV21-1 with TRBJ1-1. TRBV21-1 has pseudogene status. The CDR3 has 18 amino acids. CDR3 DNA sequence: TGTGCCAGCAGTCAAGATGATCAGGACTCAGATTTGAACACTGAAGCTTTCTTT. Protein sequence: CASSQDDQDSDLNTEAFF.

The genes are TRBV6-6 and TRBJ2-3; 10 positions agree with TRBD2. V lost 7 bases to trimming and J lost 6 bases; unmatched junction nucleotides: 10. CDR1 and CDR2 from the germline V gene are MNHNY and SVGAGI (reference sequence). The CDR3 is 15 amino acids. The CDR3 loop reads CASNKRGGIMDTQYF. The CDR3 region has the DNA TGTGCCAGCAATAAGCGGGGGGGCATCATGGATACGCAGTATTTT.